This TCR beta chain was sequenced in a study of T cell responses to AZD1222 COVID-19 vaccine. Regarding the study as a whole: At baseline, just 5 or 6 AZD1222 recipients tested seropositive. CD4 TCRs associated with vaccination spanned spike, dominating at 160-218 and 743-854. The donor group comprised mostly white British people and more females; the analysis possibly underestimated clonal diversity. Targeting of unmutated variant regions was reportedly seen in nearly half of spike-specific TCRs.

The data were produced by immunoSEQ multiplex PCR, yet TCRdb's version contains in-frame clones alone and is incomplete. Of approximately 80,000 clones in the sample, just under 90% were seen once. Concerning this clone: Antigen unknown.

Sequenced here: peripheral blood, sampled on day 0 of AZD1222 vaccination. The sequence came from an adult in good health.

The CDR3 region is CASSQEAASGYYNEQFF. The CDR3 coding sequence is TGCGCCAGCAGCCAAGAAGCGGCTAGCGGATACTACAATGAGCAGTTCTTC. V and J are TRBV4-3 and TRBJ2-1; 7 bases map to TRBD2. Losses at the gene ends were 0 bases for V and 3 bases for J; bases not matched to a gene: 8. From germline, CDR1 is LGHNA and CDR2 YSLEER. The CDR3 is made up of 17 amino acids.